The 28 T cell receptor beta chains given below trace back to one sample, sequenced in a study of T cells in Graves' hyperthyroidism and ophthalmopathy. Amplification of TCR beta CDR3 regions used RNA as the template. TCR CDR3 underwent first-round RT-PCR with the HTBI primer set. TCRdb ran MiXCR on the multiplex PCR reads and lists one entry per CDR3 protein. This table has 600,000 to 850,000 distinct CDR3 sequences, around 20% appearing once. Sample: blood. The receptors shown here come from a woman between 45 and 65 years old with Graves' hyperthyroidism that later progressed to Graves' ophthalmopathy.

This clonotype was recorded once. The V and J genes are TRBV6-9 and TRBJ2-7, with D maybe TRBD1 (5 bases). Germline V gene data show CDR1 as MNHGY and CDR2 as SVAAGI. CDR3 length equals 13 residues. V lost 3 bases and J 6 bases, leaving 12 bases between the germline ends. The CDR3 nucleotides read TGTGCCAGCAGTTACTTCGACAGATCCGAGCAGTACTTC. Protein sequence: CASSYFDRSEQYF.

The chain joins TRBV4-2 to TRBJ1-1, with TRBD1 matching 7 bases. CDR1 is LGHNA and CDR2 is YNFKEQ in the germline V gene. The CDR3 runs to 16 residues. V lost 3 bases to trimming and J lost 4 bases; unmatched junction nucleotides: 11. The CDR3 bases are TGTGCCAGCAGCCACCCGGCGGACAGGAGAGGCACTGAAGCTTTCTTT. Protein: CASSHPADRRGTEAFF.

This clonotype has just a few counts. V gene TRBV20-1 combines with J gene TRBJ1-3; TRBD1 aligns across 9 bases. Germline V gives CDR1 DFQATT, CDR2 SNEGSKA (reference sequence). The trim removed 3 bases at V and 4 bases at J, leaving 13 bases unmatched. The CDR3 length is 17 residues. This CDR3 is CSASPPRTGVSGNTIYF. The CDR3 nucleotides read TGCAGTGCTAGCCCCCCCCGGACAGGGGTTTCGGGAAACACCATATATTTT.

This clonotype was observed a few times. The V gene is TRBV3-1, the J gene TRBJ1-1; D gene uncertain. Germline CDR1 is LGHDT and CDR2 is YNNKEL (reference sequence). The CDR3 is 15 residues long. Trimming left V 1 base short and J 0 bases short, with 9 bases between. CDR3 sequence (DNA): TGTGCCAGCAGCCAAGTTAGACGGCTGAACACTGAAGCTTTCTTT. This translates into CASSQVRRLNTEAFF. Combining the CDR3 with reference TRBV3-1 and TRBJ1-1 gives the whole variable domain DTAVSQTPKYLVTQMGNDKSIKCEQNLGHDTMYWYKQDSKKFLKIMFSYNNKELIINETVPNRFSPKSPDKAHLNLHINSLELGDSAVYFCASSQVRRLNTEAFFGQGTRLTVV.

This chain uses TRBV18 with TRBJ2-5; weak D call: TRBD1 (6 bases). Per the germline V gene, CDR1 is KGHSH and CDR2 is LQKENI. The V end lost 8 bases, the J end lost 0 bases, and 13 bases lay between the germline ends. The CDR3 contains 14 residues. The CDR3 DNA follows: TGTGCCAGCAAATCCACAGGGTACCAAGAGACCCAGTACTTC. Translated, it gives CASKSTGYQETQYF.

This clonotype has at least ten counts. This CDR3 reads CASSPTGNSNQPQHF. CDR3 bases: TGTGCCAGCTCACCGACAGGAAATAGCAATCAGCCCCAGCATTTT. The rearrangement uses TRBV18 and TRBJ1-5; D is perhaps TRBD1 (6 bases). The V gene lost 3 bases and the J gene lost 0 bases, with 9 bases spanning the gap. This CDR3 region has 15 residues. CDR1 and CDR2 from the germline V gene are KGHSH and LQKENI.

This clonotype was detected ten times or more. The CDR3 DNA sequence: TGCAGTGCTAGAGATCCCCAGGGCTGGGCCGGACTCGAGCAGTACTTC. Translating gives CSARDPQGWAGLEQYF. The V and J genes are TRBV20-1 and TRBJ2-7, with D tentatively TRBD1 or TRBD2 (5 bases each). The germline V gene has CDR1 DFQATT and CDR2 SNEGSKA (reference sequence). Trimming took off 0 bases at V and 6 bases at J, with 21 bases between the two ends. The CDR3 consists of 16 residues.

V is TRBV4-1 and J is TRBJ2-7; 10 bases are a match to TRBD1. This CDR3 is built from 15 residues. Looked up from germline, CDR1 is MGHRA and CDR2 is YSYEKL. The V gene end was trimmed by 1 base and the J gene end by 3 bases; junction bases not matched to a gene: 3. The CDR3 is CASSQARDRGYEQYF. CDR3 sequence (DNA): TGCGCCAGCAGCCAAGCCCGGGACAGGGGCTACGAGCAGTACTTC.

This clonotype was detected a few times. The J gene is TRBJ1-1, the V gene TRBV12-3 or TRBV12-4; tentatively, D is TRBD1 (6 bases). V gave up 7 bases and J gave up 4 bases, with 16 bases separating them. The CDR3 is 14 residues long. The CDR3 region has the DNA TGTGCCAGCACAGATGAGGGGGAGAGCACTGAAGCTTTCTTT. As protein: CASTDEGESTEAFF.

This clonotype has just a few counts. The chain carries TRBV7-9 and TRBJ2-4; TRBD1 matches 8 bases. There are 18 residues in the CDR3. J was trimmed by 2 bases and V by 5 bases; bases with no gene match: 14. Germline-derived CDR1 and CDR2 are SEHNR and FQNEAQ (reference sequence). The CDR3 sequence is CASSGLSGGLGSKNIQYF. CDR3 nucleotide sequence: TGTGCCAGCAGCGGCTTATCAGGGGGCTTGGGGTCCAAAAACATTCAGTACTTC.

The genes are TRBV19 and TRBJ1-1; weak D call: TRBD1 (6 bases). This CDR3 is 16 amino acids long. V lost 3 bases to trimming and J lost 1 base, with 15 bases between them. The V gene's germline CDR1 is LNHDA and CDR2 SQIVND (reference sequence). The CDR3: CASSILPGQSNTEAFF. DNA for the CDR3: TGTGCCAGTAGTATCCTCCCCGGACAGTCGAACACTGAAGCTTTCTTT.

The V gene is TRBV11-1, the J gene TRBJ2-2, with TRBD1 matching over 9 bases. The CDR3 covers 15 residues. Germline V gene sequence: CDR1 SGHAT, CDR2 FQDESV (reference sequence). After removal of 5 bases from V and 7 bases from J, the junction contained 8 bases not matched to a gene. The CDR3 sequence is CASSPYRGPVGELFF. Written as DNA, the CDR3 is TGTGCCAGCAGCCCTTACAGGGGGCCGGTCGGGGAGCTGTTTTTT.

J is TRBJ2-1 and V is TRBV10-3; 8 nucleotides align to TRBD2. The CDR3 covers 13 residues. CDR1 is ENHRY and CDR2 is SYGVKD in the germline V gene. V was pared by 5 bases and J by 8 bases, with 5 bases of the junction left unmatched. CDR3 residues: CAISSGGSDEQFF. In DNA, the CDR3 is TGTGCCATCAGTAGCGGGGGCTCTGATGAGCAGTTCTTC.

This clonotype occurred many times. V is TRBV5-5 and J is TRBJ1-5, with D possibly TRBD1 on 5 matching bases. Trimming shortened V by 0 bases and J by 5 bases, and 12 bases separated the two germline ends. The CDR3 spans 15 residues. Germline V CDR1 and CDR2: SGHKS, YYEKEE (reference sequence). The CDR3, as DNA: TGTGCCAGCAGCTTGGATGGAGGGGCCTATCAGCCCCAGCATTTT. It yields the protein CASSLDGGAYQPQHF.

This clonotype was recorded at least ten times. This CDR3 reads CASSLEQAVRFDEQFF. The CDR3 DNA is TGTGCCAGCAGCTTGGAACAGGCGGTAAGGTTCGATGAGCAGTTCTTC. The chain links TRBV11-2 to TRBJ2-1; D possibly corresponds to TRBD1 (5 bases). V dropped 3 bases and J dropped 8 bases, with 20 bases sitting between them. Germline assignment: CDR1 SGHAT and CDR2 FQNNGV. This CDR3 region has 16 residues.

In its sample, this clonotype was seen a few times. The chain has TRBV7-2 and TRBJ1-4; perhaps TRBD1 as D (6 bases). Germline CDR1 and CDR2: SGHTA and FQGNSA. V lost 2 bases and J lost 0, with 22 bases in between. This CDR3 spans 20 amino acids. The CDR3 spells CASSLRGRLVGPATNEKLFF. Written as DNA, the CDR3 is TGTGCCAGCAGCTTACGGGGGCGCCTGGTGGGGCCTGCAACTAATGAAAAACTGTTTTTT.

This clonotype was observed at least ten times. J is TRBJ2-3 and V is TRBV3-1, with 12 bases aligning to TRBD2. The germline V gene has CDR1 LGHDT and CDR2 YNNKEL (reference sequence). The CDR3 spans 20 residues. The J segment lost 0 bases and the V segment lost 0 bases, leaving 10 bases of the junction unmatched. The CDR3 region is CASSQDPGLAGTSSTDTQYF. The CDR3 DNA reads TGTGCCAGCAGCCAAGATCCCGGACTAGCGGGGACATCTAGCACAGATACGCAGTATTTT.

In its sample, this clonotype was seen many times. The chain has TRBV12-3 or TRBV12-4 and TRBJ1-4; D unclear. Trimming removed 2 bases from V and 11 bases from J, with 15 bases in between. CDR3 length: 14 amino acids. CDR3 DNA: TGTGCCAGCAGTTTAAACCGGGGTTCGGAGAAACTGTTTTTT. This codes for CASSLNRGSEKLFF.

The chain links TRBV19 to TRBJ1-2, with 8 positions matching TRBD1. CDR3 length: 15 residues. The junction had 7 bases not matched to a gene; V was cut back by 2 bases and J by 5 bases. CDR1 is LNHDA and CDR2 is SQIVND in the germline V gene (reference sequence). CDR3 sequence (DNA): TGTGCCAGTAGTATAACCGGGACAGGAGCGTATGGCTACACCTTC. This gives the protein CASSITGTGAYGYTF.

This rearrangement joins TRBV5-1 to TRBJ1-5; D remains unclear. The germline gives CDR1 SGHRS, CDR2 YFSETQ. Deletions cut 4 bases from V and 4 bases from J, with 12 bases between. The CDR3 length is 14 residues. In nucleotides, the CDR3 is TGCGCCAGCAGCCCTGAGCCAGAGAATCAGCCCCAGCATTTT. It translates to CASSPEPENQPQHF.

This clonotype has only a few counts. The V gene is TRBV19, the J gene TRBJ2-3; possibly TRBD1 for D (6 bases). With 7 bases removed from V and 5 bases from J, the gap between germline ends came to 10 bases. The CDR3 extends over 12 amino acids. The V gene's germline CDR1 is LNHDA and CDR2 SQIVND (reference sequence). The CDR3: CASTDRKDTQYF. In DNA, the CDR3 is TGTGCCAGTACCGACAGGAAAGATACGCAGTATTTT.

This clonotype was seen only a few times. V is TRBV6-1 and J is TRBJ2-6; 10 bases agree with TRBD2. CDR1 and CDR2 (germline): MNHNS, SASEGT. The junction had 9 bases not matched to a gene; V was cut back by 4 bases and J by 0 bases. CDR3 size: 19 residues. CDR3 in DNA: TGTGCCAGCAGTGGGAAGGCACTAGCGGGGATCTCTGGGGCCAACGTCCTGACTTTC. It encodes CASSGKALAGISGANVLTF.

The table lists this clonotype with a few counts. This sequence joins TRBV7-9 and TRBJ2-5, with TRBD1 matching over 7 bases. The germline gives CDR1 SEHNR, CDR2 FQNEAQ (reference sequence). J gave up 13 bases and V 5 bases, and 7 bases lay outside the gene matches. The length of the CDR3 is 11 residues. CDR3 region: CASSPGQEVYF. In DNA form, the CDR3 reads TGTGCCAGCAGCCCCGGACAGGAGGTGTACTTC. Drawing the rest from reference TRBV7-9 and TRBJ2-5, the complete variable domain is DTGVSQNPRHKITKRGQNVTFRCDPISEHNRLYWYRQTLGQGPEFLTYFQNEAQLEKSRLLSDRFSAERPKGSFSTLEIQRTEQGDSAMYLCASSPGQEVYFGPGTRLLVL.

This clonotype has more than one count but fewer than ten. This rearrangement joins TRBV20-1 to TRBJ2-7; D not resolved. The V gene's germline CDR1 is DFQATT and CDR2 SNEGSKA (reference sequence). The CDR3 is 11 residues long. V gave up 5 bases and J gave up 0 bases, with 5 bases separating them. As DNA, the CDR3 is TGCAGTGCTCGGGCCTCCTACGAGCAGTACTTC. Residues: CSARASYEQYF.

This rearrangement joins TRBV7-8 to TRBJ1-1; 9 positions agree with TRBD1. The V gene end was trimmed by 5 bases and the J gene end by 6 bases; junction bases not matched to a gene: 7. CDR3 length: 14 amino acids. Germline values: CDR1 SGHVS, CDR2 FQNEAQ. CDR3 DNA sequence: TGTGCCAGCAGCGAACAGGGGGCTTATGCTGAAGCTTTCTTT. It translates to CASSEQGAYAEAFF.

The chain uses TRBV7-9 and TRBJ2-7, with D tentatively TRBD2 (6 bases). V was cut by 5 bases and J by 7 bases, with 21 bases left in between. The CDR3 totals 15 residues. CDR1 SEHNR and CDR2 FQNEAQ come from the germline V gene (reference sequence). DNA of the CDR3: TGTGCCAGCAGCCGTCTCCTCCAGGGAGGTGGGGAGCAGTACTTC. Residues: CASSRLLQGGGEQYF. Complete variable domain (other parts from reference TRBV7-9 and TRBJ2-7): DTGVSQNPRHKITKRGQNVTFRCDPISEHNRLYWYRQTLGQGPEFLTYFQNEAQLEKSRLLSDRFSAERPKGSFSTLEIQRTEQGDSAMYLCASSRLLQGGGEQYFGPGTRLTVT.

This clonotype has a count of ten or more. The V call is TRBV5-1, the J call TRBJ2-7, with a possible D match to TRBD1 (5 bases). CDR1 is SGHRS, CDR2 YFSETQ, per germline. The ends were cut back, 0 bases at V and 3 bases at J, with 10 bases in the middle. This CDR3 is built from 14 residues. In DNA form, the CDR3 reads TGCGCCAGCAGCTTGGGTTCAGGACACTACGAGCAGTACTTC. Encoded protein: CASSLGSGHYEQYF.

This clonotype appeared a few times. In nucleotides, the CDR3 is TGTGCCAGCAGCCAATTTCCGGACAGTAACTATGGCTACACCTTC. It translates to CASSQFPDSNYGYTF. The V call is TRBV3-1, the J call TRBJ1-2; the D gene is possibly TRBD1 (6 bases). CDR1 is LGHDT and CDR2 is YNNKEL in the germline V gene (reference sequence). V lost 2 bases, J lost 1 base, and 11 bases lay in between. There are 15 residues in the CDR3. Supplemented by reference TRBV3-1 and TRBJ1-2, the full variable domain reads DTAVSQTPKYLVTQMGNDKSIKCEQNLGHDTMYWYKQDSKKFLKIMFSYNNKELIINETVPNRFSPKSPDKAHLNLHINSLELGDSAVYFCASSQFPDSNYGYTFGSGTRLTVV.